This T cell receptor (beta chain) was sequenced in a study of CD8+ T cells in alopecia areata. Study-wide context: Treated patients were dosed with oral tofacitinib, taking 5 to 10 mg twice daily.

Lesional scalp punch biopsies and peripheral blood were collected from alopecia areata patients. The germline V gene has CDR1 SGHRS and CDR2 YFSETQ. V lost 3 bases to trimming and J lost 7 bases, with 19 bases between them. The length of the CDR3 is 15 residues. This clone was counted between two and nine times. Sequencing used cDNA as its template, made by extracting RNA and reverse transcribing it. Clones were sequenced by immunoSEQ multiplex PCR, and TCRdb holds only the in-frame ones, with some missing. The profile shows about 97,000 clones, about two fifths of them singletons. The sequencing input was CD4+ T cells sorted from blood. The origin of this receptor is a human donor with alopecia areata. V is TRBV5-1 and J is TRBJ1-1, with D perhaps matching TRBD1 (5 bases). The CDR3 coding sequence is TGCGCCAGCAGCTACTTAGGTGGGGGGTTCGGTGAAGCTTTCTTT. Its translation is CASSYLGGGFGEAFF.